This T cell receptor beta chain was identified in a study of T cell repertoires in cytomegalovirus infection. Study information: An indication of both CMV infection and matching HLA type came from public TCR beta signatures. Broader study findings: CMV-specific TCR beta clonotypes restricted by HLA-C dominated the ex vivo response.

V was pared by 2 bases and J by 3 bases, with 14 bases between. The CDR3 spans 16 residues. A few counts support this clonotype. Its antigen is not identified. Via MiXCR, TCRdb re-called the reads, giving one row per CDR3 protein. In the table there are approximately 750,000 distinct CDR3 sequences, approximately 34% of which are singletons. This chain connects TRBV12-3 or TRBV12-4 to TRBJ2-4; TRBD1 might be the D (6 bases). This clonotype was sampled from a human donor in good health (CMV status not recorded). Some clones in this sample may be carry-over from other donors' samples. What was sequenced was PBMCs. CDR3 amino acids: CASSLRVRGGKNIQYF. The DNA for the CDR3 is TGTGCCAGCAGTTTACGGGTCAGGGGTGGCAAAAACATTCAGTACTTC.